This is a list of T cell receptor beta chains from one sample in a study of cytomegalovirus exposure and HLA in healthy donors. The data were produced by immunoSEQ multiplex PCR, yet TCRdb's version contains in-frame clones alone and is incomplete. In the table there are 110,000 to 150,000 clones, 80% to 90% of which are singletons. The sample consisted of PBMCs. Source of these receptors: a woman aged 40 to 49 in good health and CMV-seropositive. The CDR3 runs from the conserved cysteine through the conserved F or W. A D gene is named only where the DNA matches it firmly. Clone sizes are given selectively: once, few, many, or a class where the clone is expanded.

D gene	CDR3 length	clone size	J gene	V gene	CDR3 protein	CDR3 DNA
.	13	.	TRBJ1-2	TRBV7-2	CASSLAFAYGYTF	TGTGCCAGCAGCCTGGCATTCGCCTATGGCTACACCTTC
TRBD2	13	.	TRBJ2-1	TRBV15	CATSRAGGEEQFF	TGTGCCACCAGCAGGGCGGGGGGAGAAGAGCAGTTCTTC
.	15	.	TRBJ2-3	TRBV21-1	CASSKKAGWGNTQYF	TGTGCCAGCAGCAAAAAGGCGGGGTGGGGAAATACGCAGTATTTT
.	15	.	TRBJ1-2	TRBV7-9	CASSLGAGPDYGYTF	TGTGCCAGCAGCTTAGGTGCTGGGCCGGACTATGGCTACACCTTC
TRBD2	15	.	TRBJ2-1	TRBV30	CAWSRLAGGYNEQFF	TGTGCCTGGAGTAGGCTAGCGGGAGGCTACAATGAGCAGTTCTTC
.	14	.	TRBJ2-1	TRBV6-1	CASNGRGYYNEQFF	TGTGCCAGCAACGGCAGGGGTTACTACAATGAGCAGTTCTTC
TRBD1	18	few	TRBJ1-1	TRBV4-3	CASSQDPDREWWNTEAFF	TGCGCCAGCAGCCAAGACCCGGACAGGGAATGGTGGAACACTGAAGCTTTCTTT
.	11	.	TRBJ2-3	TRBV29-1	CSRTSGDTQYF	TGCAGCAGAACCTCCGGGGATACGCAGTATTTT
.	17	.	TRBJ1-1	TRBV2	CASKSDGGPPMNTEAFF	TGTGCCAGCAAATCGGACGGGGGACCCCCAATGAACACTGAAGCTTTCTTT
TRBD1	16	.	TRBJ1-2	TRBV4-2	CASSRETRDRVSGYTF	TGTGCCAGCAGCCGAGAGACTAGAGACAGGGTCAGTGGCTACACCTTC
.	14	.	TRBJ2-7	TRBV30	CAWTEEAHIYEQYF	TGTGCCTGGACCGAAGAGGCCCACATTTACGAGCAGTACTTC
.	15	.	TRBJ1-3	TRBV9	CASSGGLNSGNTIYF	TGTGCCAGCAGCGGAGGGCTCAACTCTGGAAACACCATATATTTT
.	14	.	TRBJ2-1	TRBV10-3	CAISGGGVRDEQFF	TGTGCCATCAGTGGGGGCGGGGTTAGGGATGAGCAGTTCTTC
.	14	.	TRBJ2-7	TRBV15	CATSRDGGTYEQYF	TGTGCCACCAGCAGAGACGGAGGAACTTACGAGCAGTACTTC
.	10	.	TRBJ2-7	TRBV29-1	CSVSHYEQYF	TGCAGCGTTTCACACTACGAGCAGTACTTC
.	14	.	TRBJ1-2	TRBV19	CASSPFDSLYGYTF	TGTGCCAGTAGTCCCTTCGACAGCCTCTATGGCTACACCTTC
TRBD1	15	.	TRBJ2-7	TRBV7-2	CASSPLGQGAYEQYF	TGTGCCAGCAGCCCCCTGGGACAGGGAGCCTACGAGCAGTACTTC
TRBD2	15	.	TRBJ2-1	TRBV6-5	CASSILAGVGNEQFF	TGTGCCAGCAGCATACTAGCGGGAGTGGGCAATGAGCAGTTCTTC
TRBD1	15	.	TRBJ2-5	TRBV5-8	CASSPNDRVRETQYF	TGTGCCAGCAGCCCAAACGACAGGGTACGGGAGACCCAGTACTTC
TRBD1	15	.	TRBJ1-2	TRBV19	CASKPSTGDNYGYTF	TGTGCCAGCAAGCCCTCGACAGGGGACAACTATGGCTACACCTTC
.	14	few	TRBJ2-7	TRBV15	CATSTRTSLREQYF	TGTGCCACCAGCACCCGGACTTCCCTTAGGGAGCAGTACTTC
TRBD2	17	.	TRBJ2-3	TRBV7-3	CASSSISSGGPRDTQYF	TGTGCCAGCAGCTCAATATCTAGCGGGGGGCCTAGGGATACGCAGTATTTT
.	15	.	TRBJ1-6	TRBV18	CASSPDPGFNSPLHF	TGTGCCAGCTCCCCGGATCCGGGGTTTAATTCACCCCTCCACTTT
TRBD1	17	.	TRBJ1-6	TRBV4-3	CASSQGAQTGANSPLHF	TGCGCCAGCAGCCAAGGAGCCCAGACAGGGGCCAATTCACCCCTCCACTTT
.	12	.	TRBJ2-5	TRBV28	CASGLRGETQYF	TGTGCCAGCGGCCTAAGGGGCGAGACCCAGTACTTC
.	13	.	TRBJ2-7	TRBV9	CASSGERSYEQYF	TGTGCCAGCAGCGGCGAGCGGTCCTACGAGCAGTACTTC
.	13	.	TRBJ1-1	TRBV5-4	CASSLFGGAMTFF	TGTGCCAGCAGCTTGTTTGGGGGCGCAATGACTTTCTTT
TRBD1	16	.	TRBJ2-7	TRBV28	CASSPWTGGIFYEQYF	TGTGCCAGCAGTCCATGGACAGGGGGCATCTTCTACGAGCAGTACTTC
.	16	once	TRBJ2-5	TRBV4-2	CASSQEGLGGQETQYF	TGTGCCAGCAGCCAGGAGGGGCTTGGGGGCCAAGAGACCCAGTACTTC
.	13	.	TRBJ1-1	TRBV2	CASKPDQGTEAFF	TGTGCCAGCAAACCGGACCAGGGCACTGAAGCTTTCTTT
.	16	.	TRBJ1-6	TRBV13	CASRARGSSYNSPLHF	TGTGCCAGCAGGGCTAGGGGCTCGTCCTATAATTCACCCCTCCACTTT
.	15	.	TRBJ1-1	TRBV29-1	CSVEEGSNTHTEAFF	TGCAGCGTTGAAGAGGGGAGTAATACACACACTGAAGCTTTCTTT
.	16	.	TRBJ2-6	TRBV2	CATTTGVSSGANVLTF	TGTGCCACCACGACAGGCGTTAGCTCTGGGGCCAACGTCCTGACTTTC
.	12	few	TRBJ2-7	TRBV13	CASSVRGYEQYF	TGTGCCAGCAGCGTCAGGGGCTACGAGCAGTACTTC
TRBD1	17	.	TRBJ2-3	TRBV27	CASSLLDRGPPTDTQYF	TGTGCCAGCAGTTTATTAGACAGGGGGCCCCCCACAGATACGCAGTATTTT
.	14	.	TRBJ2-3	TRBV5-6	CASSSLLSPGTQYF	TGTGCCAGCAGCTCCCTTTTAAGCCCAGGCACGCAGTATTTT
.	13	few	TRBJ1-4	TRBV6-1	CASNERGREKLFF	TGTGCCAGCAATGAGCGTGGGAGGGAAAAACTGTTTTTT
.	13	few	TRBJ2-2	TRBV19	CASSGGNTGELFF	TGTGCCAGTAGTGGAGGGAACACCGGGGAGCTGTTTTTT
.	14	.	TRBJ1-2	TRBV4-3	CASSQDLGVNGYTF	TGCGCCAGCAGCCAAGATCTCGGGGTCAATGGCTACACCTTC
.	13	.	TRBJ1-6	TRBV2	CASSDARNSPLHF	TGTGCCAGCAGTGACGCCAGAAATTCACCCCTCCACTTT
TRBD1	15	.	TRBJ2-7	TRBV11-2	CASSLEGQGLYEQYF	TGTGCCAGCAGCTTAGAGGGACAGGGGCTCTACGAGCAGTACTTC
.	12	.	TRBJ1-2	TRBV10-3	CAISAREGGYTF	TGTGCCATCAGTGCCAGGGAGGGGGGCTACACCTTC
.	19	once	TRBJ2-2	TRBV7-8	CASSFTLGTLSPNTGELFF	TGTGCCAGCAGCTTTACCCTCGGGACATTAAGTCCGAACACCGGGGAGCTGTTTTTT
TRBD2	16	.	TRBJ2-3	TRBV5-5	CASSLYGGAGTDTQYF	TGTGCCAGCAGCTTGTACGGGGGGGCTGGCACAGATACGCAGTATTTT
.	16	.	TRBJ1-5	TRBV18	CASSPSLGAAGQPQHF	TGTGCCAGTTCACCATCCCTTGGGGCAGCAGGGCAGCCCCAGCATTTT
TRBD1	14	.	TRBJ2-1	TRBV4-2	CAGSQAQGDDEQFF	TGTGCCGGCAGCCAAGCGCAGGGGGACGATGAGCAGTTCTTC